This T cell receptor (beta chain) was profiled in a study of blood T cell repertoires in COVID-19. V lost 10 bases to trimming and J lost 4 bases; unmatched junction nucleotides: 18. Germline CDR1 is SGHTA and CDR2 is FQGNSA. The CDR3 extends over 18 amino acids. The repertoire was sequenced with immunoSEQ multiplex PCR; TCRdb's copy has only in-frame clones and lacks some. Of around 470,000 clones listed, roughly 87% are singletons. The sequencing sample was made of peripheral blood. The chain recombines TRBV7-2 with TRBJ2-3; 12 bases agree with TRBD2. The TCR originated in a man between 18 and 35 years old with COVID-19, enrolled during active disease. The CDR3 sequence is CATITPSGRALSSDTQYF. The CDR3 DNA reads as TGTGCCACCATTACACCTAGCGGGAGGGCCCTCAGTTCAGATACGCAGTATTTT.